The following is a TCR beta chain sequence with its context. Antigen specificity is unknown. As part of library construction, unique molecular identifiers were attached to individual cDNA molecules. TCRdb reanalysed the 5' RACE reads using MiXCR and keeps one entry per CDR3 protein. Found here are roughly 120,000 distinct CDR3 sequences, 10% to 15% of them singletons; the top ten hold 3.5% to 4%. The data were obtained in a study of early T cells in non-severe SARS-CoV-2 infection. Study context: Unsorted whole blood bulk RNA was sequenced, with unpaired chains. The study's findings and limits: Matching against VDJdb likely underestimated virus-specific expansions, favoring anti-spike CD8.

V was trimmed by 5 bases and J by 7 bases, leaving 17 bases between them. Germline values: CDR1 SEHNR, CDR2 FQNEAQ (reference sequence). CDR3 length: 15 amino acids. Sequencing used whole blood, obtained at baseline. The chain has TRBV7-9 and TRBJ1-4; D is possibly TRBD1 (6 bases). This TCR came from an adult who was a healthcare worker with PCR-confirmed SARS-CoV-2 infection or an uninfected control (not recorded which). CDR3 nucleotides: TGTGCCAGCAGCCCACAACAGGGCTACGGTGAAAAACTGTTTTTT. This gives the protein CASSPQQGYGEKLFF.